This is a list of T cell receptor beta chains from one sample in a study of T cells expressing NK-cell markers. TCRdb re-called the 5' RACE reads; every CDR3 protein appears as one record, without DNA. This listing includes around 380,000 distinct CDR3 sequences. The sample was blood T cells: a sorted CD56 or NKG2C T cell subset, CD4+ or CD8+ T cells, or bulk PBMC T cells (not recorded which). The receptors here all came from a woman in her forties or fifties in good health. Each CDR3 is given with its conserved first and last residue. Each record gives: V gene, J gene, CDR3 protein.

v_call: TRBV5-1
j_call: TRBJ1-3
cdr3_aa: CASSPGGDGNTIYF

v_call: TRBV7-9
j_call: TRBJ2-3
cdr3_aa: CASSQLAGVADTQYF

v_call: TRBV29-1
j_call: TRBJ1-2
cdr3_aa: CSVAPGQSNYGYTF

v_call: TRBV29-1
j_call: TRBJ2-1
cdr3_aa: CSVEGLRAAGGSYNEQFF

v_call: TRBV9
j_call: TRBJ2-2
cdr3_aa: CASSGSGLHTGELFF

v_call: TRBV10-3
j_call: TRBJ2-7
cdr3_aa: CAISAGTSGRQGEQYF

v_call: TRBV9
j_call: TRBJ2-1
cdr3_aa: CASSPSGGRGYNEQFF

v_call: TRBV5-4
j_call: TRBJ2-6
cdr3_aa: CASSPVQGVTNVLTF

v_call: TRBV4-1
j_call: TRBJ2-1
cdr3_aa: CASSQGQYNEQFF

v_call: TRBV25-1
j_call: TRBJ2-1
cdr3_aa: CASNGDSDNEQFF

v_call: TRBV7-3
j_call: TRBJ2-1
cdr3_aa: CASSPDRGRFNEQFF

v_call: TRBV4-1
j_call: TRBJ1-3
cdr3_aa: CASSQVRTVGNTIYF

v_call: TRBV11-2
j_call: TRBJ2-3
cdr3_aa: CASSLGSDTQYF

v_call: TRBV9
j_call: TRBJ2-1
cdr3_aa: CASSPGLAGVYNEQFF

v_call: TRBV5-1
j_call: TRBJ2-1
cdr3_aa: CASSQSGKGVEQFF

v_call: TRBV6-5
j_call: TRBJ1-2
cdr3_aa: CATGTPANYGYTF

v_call: TRBV5-1
j_call: TRBJ2-1
cdr3_aa: CASSLVGTSGLDEQFF

v_call: TRBV7-9
j_call: TRBJ2-5
cdr3_aa: CASSLLRGPEKETQYF

v_call: TRBV9
j_call: TRBJ2-1
cdr3_aa: CASSVAGSHEQFF

v_call: TRBV27
j_call: TRBJ2-7
cdr3_aa: CASSTLRDRPYEQYF

v_call: TRBV6-5
j_call: TRBJ2-1
cdr3_aa: CASSQPPWRDVDWNEQFF

v_call: TRBV30
j_call: TRBJ1-6
cdr3_aa: CAWKGQGNSPLHF

v_call: TRBV6-1
j_call: TRBJ1-6
cdr3_aa: CASSESAGDNSPLHF

v_call: TRBV12-3/TRBV12-4
j_call: TRBJ2-1
cdr3_aa: CASSFIELAYNEQFF

v_call: TRBV20-1
j_call: TRBJ2-7
cdr3_aa: CSASKLARDYEQYF

v_call: TRBV12-3/TRBV12-4
j_call: TRBJ1-1
cdr3_aa: CASRQTGGFSEAFF

v_call: TRBV12-3/TRBV12-4
j_call: TRBJ1-4
cdr3_aa: CASGRARNEKLFF

v_call: TRBV24-1
j_call: TRBJ2-1
cdr3_aa: CATSDSTGSVFF

v_call: TRBV5-6
j_call: TRBJ1-5
cdr3_aa: CASSLAGGVRQPQHF

v_call: TRBV5-1
j_call: TRBJ2-3
cdr3_aa: CASSLGDTGLRTDTQYF

v_call: TRBV5-1
j_call: TRBJ2-2
cdr3_aa: CASSIGTSGRGGELFF

v_call: TRBV21-1
j_call: TRBJ2-4
cdr3_aa: CASSKVRRGQNQYF

v_call: TRBV5-1
j_call: TRBJ2-7
cdr3_aa: CASSLSGSLPTYEQYF

v_call: TRBV7-2
j_call: TRBJ2-3
cdr3_aa: CASRVSRLPTDTQYF

v_call: TRBV2
j_call: TRBJ2-1
cdr3_aa: CASTEGPPRNEQFF

v_call: TRBV29-1
j_call: TRBJ1-1
cdr3_aa: CSGARTMGTEAFF

v_call: TRBV6-5
j_call: TRBJ1-4
cdr3_aa: CASSRTSATNEKLFF

v_call: TRBV4-2
j_call: TRBJ2-3
cdr3_aa: CASSQGSGQSGGTQYF

v_call: TRBV12-3/TRBV12-4
j_call: TRBJ1-1
cdr3_aa: CASSRLPGGTEAFF

v_call: TRBV3-1
j_call: TRBJ2-3
cdr3_aa: CASSPVPGLAGESTDTQYF

v_call: TRBV11-2
j_call: TRBJ2-2
cdr3_aa: CASSLIRGTVNTGELFF

v_call: TRBV12-3/TRBV12-4
j_call: TRBJ1-5
cdr3_aa: CASSTGTGLGNQPQHF

v_call: TRBV5-6
j_call: TRBJ2-5
cdr3_aa: CASSLGPQEETQYF